The 32 T cell receptor beta chains below come from one sample, sequenced in a study of blood T cell repertoires in COVID-19. Profiled with immunoSEQ multiplex PCR; TCRdb holds only in-frame clones, not every one. The sample lists tens of thousands of clones, around 89% seen once, with roughly an eighth in the top ten. Sequencing used peripheral blood. The source of these receptors is an older man with active or convalescent COVID-19.

The chain combines TRBV28 with TRBJ1-2, with D uncertain. This CDR3 is 13 amino acids long. Trimming shortened V by 4 bases and J by 2 bases, and 8 bases separated the two germline ends. Germline loops: CDR1 MDHEN, CDR2 SYDVKM. In DNA, the CDR3 is TGTGCCAGCAGTTCGCGGAGAAACTATGGCTACACCTTC. Translating gives CASSSRRNYGYTF.

This clone was found once. The V and J genes are TRBV2 and TRBJ2-7, with 9 bases identical to TRBD1. CDR3 length: 15 residues. Germline assignment: CDR1 SNHLY and CDR2 FYNNEI. With 4 bases clipped from V and 2 bases from J, the junction kept 6 bases outside the gene matches. The CDR3 loop is CASSVTGTGTYEQYF. The CDR3 DNA is TGTGCCAGCAGTGTTACCGGGACAGGGACCTACGAGCAGTACTTC.

The count of this clone is one. The V call is TRBV7-8, the J call TRBJ1-1; D is unresolved. Germline CDR1 SGHVS, CDR2 FQNEAQ. This CDR3 spans 14 amino acids. The V gene lost 1 base and the J gene lost 2 bases, with 8 bases spanning the gap. CDR3 residues: CASSLVSGNTEAFF. CDR3 coding DNA: TGTGCCAGCAGCTTAGTTTCCGGTAACACTGAAGCTTTCTTT.

The chain has TRBV28 and TRBJ1-2, with D possibly being TRBD1 (6 bases). The V and J ends lost 4 bases and 0 bases respectively, with 15 bases between them. This CDR3 contains 16 residues. Germline CDR1 MDHEN, CDR2 SYDVKM. The CDR3 spells CASSSGVITSNYGYTF. In nucleotides, the CDR3 is TGTGCCAGCAGTTCAGGGGTCATAACCTCTAACTATGGCTACACCTTC.

The chain has TRBV10-3 and TRBJ2-4; 9 bases are a match to TRBD1. J was trimmed by 5 bases and V by 0 bases; bases with no gene match: 5. This CDR3 is 16 amino acids long. Germline CDR1 and CDR2: ENHRY and SYGVKD. CDR3 region: CAISESAWTGENIQYF. The CDR3 nucleotides are TGTGCCATCAGTGAGTCTGCTTGGACAGGGGAAAACATTCAGTACTTC.

This rearrangement joins TRBV6-5 to TRBJ2-5; weak D call: TRBD2 (6 bases). V lost 7 bases to trimming and J lost 0 bases, with 15 bases between them. The CDR3 sequence is 15 residues long. Germline V gene data show CDR1 as MNHEY and CDR2 as SVGAGI. The CDR3 nucleotides read TGTGCCAGCATGAGAACGGGGAGGCACCAAGAGACCCAGTACTTC. Its protein product is CASMRTGRHQETQYF.

This clone was found once. This chain joins TRBV19 and TRBJ1-2; D ambiguous. Trimming pared 5 bases from V and 1 base from J, leaving 14 bases between. Germline CDR1 reads LNHDA; CDR2 reads SQIVND (reference sequence). The CDR3 spans 15 residues. In nucleotides, the CDR3 is TGTGCCAGTAGTTTGTCCGGGATTATTAACTATGGCTACACCTTC. This gives the protein CASSLSGIINYGYTF.

The gene calls are TRBV7-8 and TRBJ2-1; 8 bases are shared with TRBD2. The V gene end was trimmed by 4 bases and the J gene end by 4 bases; junction bases not matched to a gene: 9. The CDR3 has 16 amino acids. Germline loops: CDR1 SGHVS, CDR2 FQNEAQ. CDR3 in DNA: TGTGCCAGCAGCTCCCCCGGGGGGGCCCTATACAATGAGCAGTTCTTC. It yields the protein CASSSPGGALYNEQFF.

The sample holds one count of this clone. This chain connects TRBV4-1 to TRBJ1-6; D uncertain. Germline V gene lookup returns CDR1 MGHRA and CDR2 YSYEKL. The CDR3 has 14 residues. Between the trimmed V and J ends, which lost 5 bases and 7 bases, there was a span of 12 bases. The CDR3 sequence: CASSSRGKNSPLHF. CDR3 sequence (DNA): TGCGCCAGCAGCTCTCGAGGGAAAAATTCACCCCTCCACTTT.

The chain employs TRBV7-9 and TRBJ2-5; possibly TRBD2 for D (7 bases). V gave up 1 base and J gave up 3 bases, with 12 bases separating them. The CDR3 has 15 amino acids. Germline V gene lookup returns CDR1 SEHNR and CDR2 FQNEAQ (reference sequence). CDR3 nucleotide sequence: TGTGCCAGCAGCTTAGTAACAGGGAGGGAAGAGACCCAGTACTTC. It specifies CASSLVTGREETQYF.

J is TRBJ2-1 and V is TRBV6-2 or TRBV6-3, with D perhaps matching TRBD1 (5 bases). V was shortened by 10 bases and J by 4 bases, with 26 bases between the two germline ends. There are 17 residues in the CDR3. The germline gives CDR1 MNHEY, CDR2 SVGEGT. The CDR3: CANTPKQGRLYYNEQFF. The CDR3 bases are TGTGCCAACACCCCCAAGCAGGGCCGACTGTATTACAATGAGCAGTTCTTC.

This rearrangement joins TRBV27 to TRBJ1-4, with 8 bases that match TRBD1. The CDR3 consists of 18 residues. CDR1 and CDR2 from the germline V gene are MNHEY and SMNVEV (reference sequence). Germline trimming cut 3 bases from V and 6 bases from J; bases unmatched to any gene: 15. The CDR3 nucleotides read TGTGCCAGCAGTTTGTCGGGACAGGTGCTTCCAGGGGATGAAAAACTGTTTTTT. Translating gives CASSLSGQVLPGDEKLFF. Using reference TRBV27 and TRBJ1-4 for the parts outside the CDR3, the full variable domain is EAQVTQNPRYLITVTGKKLTVTCSQNMNHEYMSWYRQDPGLGLRQIYYSMNVEVTDKGDVPEGYKVSRKEKRNFPLILESPSPNQTSLYFCASSLSGQVLPGDEKLFFGSGTQLSVL.

The table lists this clone with a count of one. CDR3 sequence: CAWGRGGGNTIYF. DNA of the CDR3: TGTGCCTGGGGCCGAGGAGGTGGAAACACCATATATTTT. The rearrangement links TRBV30 to TRBJ1-3; D unclear. V lost 5 bases, J lost 3 bases, and 11 bases lay in between. The length of the CDR3 is 13 residues. Looked up from germline, CDR1 is GTSNPN and CDR2 is SVGIG (reference sequence).

The rearrangement links TRBV24-1 to TRBJ1-2; no firm D call. The germline V gene encodes CDR1 KGHDR and CDR2 SFDVKD. CDR3 length equals 13 residues. The V end was cut by 1 base, the J end by 6 bases, with 8 bases between. The CDR3 DNA reads TGTGCCACCAGTGATTTCCGGAGGGATGGCTACACCTTC. As protein: CATSDFRRDGYTF.

The chain links TRBV6-2 or TRBV6-3 to TRBJ2-1; tentatively, D is TRBD1 (6 bases). Germline values: CDR1 MNHEY, CDR2 SVGEGT. V lost 6 bases, J lost 9 bases, and 24 bases lay in between. CDR3 length: 16 residues. The CDR3 nucleotides are TGTGCCAGCAGCAGTGTTAAAGGACAGAGGGTGGGTGAGCAGTTCTTC. This translates into CASSSVKGQRVGEQFF.

V gene TRBV9 combines with J gene TRBJ1-1; TRBD1 agrees at 10 bases. The V gene's germline CDR1 is SGDLS and CDR2 YYNGEE. With 3 bases clipped from V and 7 bases from J, the junction kept 3 bases outside the gene matches. The CDR3 contains 13 residues. The CDR3: CASSADRGSEAFF. CDR3 DNA sequence: TGTGCCAGCAGCGCGGACAGGGGGAGTGAAGCTTTCTTT.

The chain joins TRBV5-6 to TRBJ2-7; D might be TRBD1 (6 bases). With 6 bases removed from V and 4 bases from J, the gap between germline ends came to 14 bases. The CDR3 sequence is 13 residues long. CDR1 is SGHDT and CDR2 is YYEEEE in the germline V gene. As DNA, the CDR3 is TGTGCCAGCACCAACCCAGGGGTTTACGAGCAGTACTTC. Translated: CASTNPGVYEQYF.

This clone was counted a few times. The same CDR3 arises from other DNA sequences in this sample as well. For the CDR3, the DNA is TGCGCCAGCAGTTTCGGGGGGGATGGCTACACCTTC. Amino acids: CASSFGGDGYTF. This chain uses TRBV5-1 with TRBJ1-2, with D maybe TRBD1 (5 bases). Germline V lookup: CDR1 SGHRS, CDR2 YFSETQ. V gave up 5 bases and J gave up 6 bases, with 11 bases separating them. The CDR3 has 12 residues.

The chain links TRBV10-1 to TRBJ1-6; 7 nucleotides align to TRBD1. Germline CDR1 WNHNN, CDR2 SYGVQD (reference sequence). The trim removed 0 bases at V and 6 bases at J, leaving 5 bases unmatched. This CDR3 comprises 16 residues. CDR3 sequence (DNA): TGCGCCAGCAGTGAGTCGAGGGGGCAGGTTAATTCACCCCTCCACTTT. Translating it yields CASSESRGQVNSPLHF.

V is TRBV24-1 and J is TRBJ2-7; maybe TRBD1 (5 bases). The V end was cut by 7 bases, the J end by 2 bases, with 17 bases between. The CDR3 contains 15 residues. From germline, CDR1 is KGHDR and CDR2 SFDVKD. This chain's CDR3 is CATSHPGISPYEQYF. In DNA, the CDR3 is TGTGCCACCAGCCATCCAGGGATATCCCCCTACGAGCAGTACTTC.

This clone was observed once. The rearrangement uses TRBV7-8 and TRBJ2-1; 7 bases agree with TRBD1. Trimming cost V 6 bases and J 2 bases; bases outside gene matches: 10. The CDR3 is 16 amino acids. CDR1 is SGHVS and CDR2 is FQNEAQ in the germline V gene. The CDR3 nucleotides read TGTGCCAGCAGTCTGGCGAGGGGGCAAGCCTACAATGAGCAGTTCTTC. It encodes CASSLARGQAYNEQFF.

This rearrangement joins TRBV6-2 or TRBV6-3 to TRBJ1-1, with 7 bases fitting TRBD1. The germline V gene encodes CDR1 MNHEY and CDR2 SVGEGT. With V trimmed by 5 bases and J by 5 bases, 8 bases remained unmatched. The CDR3 sequence is 14 residues long. The CDR3: CASSRPGQTTEAFF. CDR3 DNA: TGTGCCAGCAGTCGTCCGGGACAGACGACTGAAGCTTTCTTT.

This chain links TRBV4-2 with TRBJ1-4, with D tentatively TRBD1 (5 bases). V gave up 1 base and J gave up 8 bases, with 8 bases separating them. Germline V gene sequence: CDR1 LGHNA, CDR2 YNFKEQ. This CDR3 has 13 residues. Written as DNA, the CDR3 is TGTGCCAGCAGCCAAGGGGGGAGGGAAAAACTGTTTTTT. It translates to CASSQGGREKLFF.

The V and J genes are TRBV7-9 and TRBJ1-1, with 7 bases lining up with TRBD1. V lost 6 bases to trimming and J lost 4 bases; unmatched junction nucleotides: 8. From germline, CDR1 is SEHNR and CDR2 FQNEAQ (reference sequence). This CDR3 has 14 amino acids. CDR3 protein: CASRRRQGSTEAFF. In DNA form, the CDR3 reads TGTGCCAGCAGACGGAGACAGGGAAGCACTGAAGCTTTCTTT.

The rearrangement uses TRBV19 and TRBJ2-5; 10 nucleotides match TRBD1. CDR1 LNHDA and CDR2 SQIVND come from the germline V gene (reference sequence). V trimming: 5 bases; J trimming: 4 bases; junction bases outside the gene matches: 7. This CDR3 spans 15 amino acids. For the CDR3, the DNA is TGTGCCAGTAGTGGGGGACAGGGGATTTCAGAGACCCAGTACTTC. It encodes CASSGGQGISETQYF.

This rearrangement joins TRBV5-1 to TRBJ1-2; D gene ambiguous. With 1 base removed from V and 9 bases from J, the gap between germline ends came to 16 bases. The V gene's germline CDR1 is SGHRS and CDR2 YFSETQ. The length of the CDR3 is 14 residues. The CDR3 DNA follows: TGCGCCAGCAGCTTGTACCCGGCGGGAGTGAGCTACACCTTC. This sequence encodes CASSLYPAGVSYTF.

This chain connects TRBV5-1 to TRBJ2-5, with TRBD2 matching over 7 bases. V trimming: 3 bases; J trimming: 2 bases; junction bases outside the gene matches: 10. Germline V CDR1 and CDR2: SGHRS, YFSETQ. The length of the CDR3 is 16 residues. The CDR3 nucleotides are TGCGCCAGCAGCTCGACTAGCCAGAATGTACAAGAGACCCAGTACTTC. This codes for CASSSTSQNVQETQYF.

This chain joins TRBV5-4 and TRBJ2-2; TRBD1 matches at 10 bases. CDR3 length: 16 amino acids. CDR1 SGHNT and CDR2 YYREEE come from the germline V gene (reference sequence). J was trimmed by 1 base and V by 3 bases; bases with no gene match: 3. This CDR3 reads CASSWGTGENTGELFF. The DNA of the CDR3 is TGTGCCAGCAGCTGGGGGACAGGGGAGAACACCGGGGAGCTGTTTTTT. Full variable domain (outside the CDR3, taken from reference TRBV5-4 and TRBJ2-2): ETGVTQSPTHLIKTRGQQVTLRCSSQSGHNTVSWYQQALGQGPQFIFQYYREEENGRGNFPPRFSGLQFPNYSSELNVNALELDDSALYLCASSWGTGENTGELFFGEGSRLTVL.

A few counts support this clone. This sequence joins TRBV12-3 or TRBV12-4 and TRBJ1-4; D is ambiguous. CDR3 length equals 12 residues. Trimming pared 7 bases from V and 3 bases from J, leaving 6 bases between. For the CDR3, the DNA is TGTGCCAGCAAACAGCCTAATGAAAAACTGTTTTTT. This encodes CASKQPNEKLFF.

The V gene is TRBV9, the J gene TRBJ1-3; 8 nucleotides line up with TRBD1. Germline values: CDR1 SGDLS, CDR2 YYNGEE. The CDR3 runs to 16 residues. With 0 bases clipped from V and 0 bases from J, the junction kept 2 bases outside the gene matches. The CDR3 loop reads CASSVGTGFSGNTIYF. The CDR3 DNA reads as TGTGCCAGCAGCGTAGGGACAGGGTTCTCTGGAAACACCATATATTTT.

This chain joins TRBV24-1 and TRBJ2-7; TRBD1 might be the D (5 bases). V lost 3 bases, J lost 3 bases, and 8 bases lay in between. This CDR3 is 13 amino acids long. The germline gives CDR1 KGHDR, CDR2 SFDVKD. CDR3 DNA: TGTGCCACCAGTGATATCCAGGGCTACGAGCAGTACTTC. Translated: CATSDIQGYEQYF.

The gene calls are TRBV5-5 and TRBJ1-1; D call uncertain. The CDR3 sequence is 14 residues long. The germline CDR1 and CDR2 sequences are SGHKS and YYEKEE (reference sequence). V lost 0 bases, J lost 0 bases, and 6 bases lay in between. The CDR3 region is CASSLGIMNTEAFF. The CDR3 DNA follows: TGTGCCAGCAGCTTGGGTATTATGAACACTGAAGCTTTCTTT.